This is a list of T cell receptor beta chains from one sample in a study of blood T cells in healthy people across ages. TCRdb passed the 5' RACE reads through MiXCR, listing each CDR3 protein once. The sample contains around 500,000 distinct CDR3 sequences, around half of which appear only once. Source material: blood. The receptors were sampled from a man older than 75 in good health. The conserved cysteine and the conserved F or W are not part of the CDR3 here. The D gene is left open where the match is weak.

d_gene,v_gene,CDR3aa
TRBD2,TRBV20-1,SAVDLAGTTDTQY
-,TRBV5-1,ASSLGGTEVTGELF
-,TRBV6-5,ASSPRLGSGYT
TRBD2,TRBV20-1,SARTSGSRNEQF
-,TRBV28,ASTTSYEQY
-,TRBV10-3,AITGEAADTQY
-,TRBV6-4,ASSPTQDDYGYT
TRBD2,TRBV9,ASSVAWSASGRNNEQF
-,TRBV15,APPADPHQGQWGGELF
TRBD2,TRBV5-6,ASSPGLAGAAYNEQF
-,TRBV27,ASSHRIRDTQY
-,TRBV20-1,SARVGAGTHEQY
TRBD1,TRBV3-1,ASSQAWTGNTEAF
TRBD1,TRBV20-1,SAPQGAVDTEAF
-,TRBV20-1,SARSNGAIPSGEQY
-,TRBV29-1,GFSGGAKNIQY
TRBD2,TRBV5-1,ASSLAAGANNEQY
-,TRBV29-1,SVAARVREQY
-,TRBV28,ASILPPAHVF
-,TRBV9,ASSRAGATEAF
-,TRBV7-6,ASSLDVTGGYT
-,TRBV7-2,ASSLEWGTKNIQY
TRBD1,TRBV18,ASSPHHPGTGDGEQF
-,TRBV19,ASRTQWGEQY
-,TRBV6-2/TRBV6-3,AIAHFSSGAGPHPGYTQY
-,TRBV7-8,AWLRSNTGELF
-,TRBV5-1,ASSSGILNTEAF